This TCR beta chain came from a study of OX40 agonist ivuxolimab in advanced cancers. The overall study: Prior checkpoint blockade (anti-PD-1, anti-PD-L1 or anti-CTLA-4) was permitted; 40% had it.

Study results and limitations: More expanded clones were seen, on average, in CD8+ T cells than in CD4+.

This table comes from immunoSEQ multiplex PCR, and its TCRdb copy is limited to in-frame clones, with some not included. Among 80,000 to 100,000 clones listed, around 94% were seen once. The CDR3 sequence is 13 residues long. The ends were cut back, 0 bases at V and 10 bases at J, with 13 bases in the middle. From germline, CDR1 is GTSNPN and CDR2 SVGIG (reference sequence). In this sample, this clone turned up once. Its antigen is still unknown. The J gene is TRBJ2-4, the V gene TRBV30; D call uncertain. The specimen was CD4+ or CD8+ T cells sorted from blood, collected in a trial of the OX40 agonist ivuxolimab. The receptor was derived from an adult with an advanced solid tumor such as melanoma, head and neck, liver or kidney cancer. CDR3 sequence (DNA): TGTGCCTGGAGTGTAAAGGGATCTGGGATTCAGTACTTC. Translation gives CAWSVKGSGIQYF.